This T cell receptor beta chain was recovered during a study of monozygotic twins with inflammatory bowel disease. TCR libraries were prepared from roughly 3,300 ng total RNA each. After re-calling the 5' RACE reads, TCRdb lists one entry per CDR3 protein, DNA absent. Its clone listing holds approximately 100,000 distinct CDR3 sequences. Germline V CDR1 and CDR2: MNHEY, SMNVEV (reference sequence). The CDR3 has 12 residues. The chain links TRBV27 to TRBJ2-2. The origin of this receptor is a human donor with ulcerative colitis or Crohn's disease, or a healthy co-twin of an affected twin (not recorded which). Source material: blood. CDR3 in amino acids: CASSSSTGELFF.